This T cell receptor (beta chain) was identified in a study of PD-L1 blockade in urothelial cancer. Study background: Blood was analyzed 3 weeks (second dose) and 6 weeks after treatment start.

Noted time point: pretreatment peripheral blood. The assay was immunoSEQ multiplex PCR, and TCRdb's table has in-frame clones only and misses some. The table has about 86,000 clones, around 85% seen once; the top ten hold approximately 15%. Trimming left V 5 bases short and J 0 bases short, with 8 bases between. Per germline, CDR1 MNHEY and CDR2 SVGAGI. The CDR3 extends over 14 amino acids. The sequencing used PBMCs, collected around atezolizumab (anti-PD-L1) treatment. V is TRBV6-5 and J is TRBJ2-1; D gene uncertain. The receptor was isolated from a man aged 60 to 75 with urothelial cancer. Written as DNA, the CDR3 is TGTGCCAGCAGTCCGGCGGACTCCTACAATGAGCAGTTCTTC. Translated, it gives CASSPADSYNEQFF.